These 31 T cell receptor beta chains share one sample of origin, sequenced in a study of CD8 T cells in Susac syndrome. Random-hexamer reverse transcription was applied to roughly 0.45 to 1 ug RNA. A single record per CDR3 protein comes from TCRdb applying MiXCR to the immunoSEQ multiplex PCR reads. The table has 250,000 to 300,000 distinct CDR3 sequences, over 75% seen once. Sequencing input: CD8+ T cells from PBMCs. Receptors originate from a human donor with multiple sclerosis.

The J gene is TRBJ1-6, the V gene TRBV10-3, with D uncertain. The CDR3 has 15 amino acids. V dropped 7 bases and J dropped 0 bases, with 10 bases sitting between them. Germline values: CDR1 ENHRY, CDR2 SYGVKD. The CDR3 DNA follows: TGTGCCATCAAGACCTCGAGCTCCTATAATTCACCCCTCCACTTT. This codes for CAIKTSSSYNSPLHF.

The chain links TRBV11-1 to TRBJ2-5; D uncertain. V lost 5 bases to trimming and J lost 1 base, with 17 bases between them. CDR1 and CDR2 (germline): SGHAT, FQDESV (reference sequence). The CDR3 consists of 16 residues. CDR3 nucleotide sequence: TGTGCCAGCAGCCCCGCCGCCGGCTGGCTCCAAGAGACCCAGTACTTC. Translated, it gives CASSPAAGWLQETQYF.

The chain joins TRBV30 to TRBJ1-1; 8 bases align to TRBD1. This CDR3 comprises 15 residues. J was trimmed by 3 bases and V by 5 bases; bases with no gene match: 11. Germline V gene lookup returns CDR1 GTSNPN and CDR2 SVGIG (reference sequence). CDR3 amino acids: CAWSTGQGRDTEAFF. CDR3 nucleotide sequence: TGTGCCTGGTCCACTGGACAGGGCCGGGACACTGAAGCTTTCTTT.

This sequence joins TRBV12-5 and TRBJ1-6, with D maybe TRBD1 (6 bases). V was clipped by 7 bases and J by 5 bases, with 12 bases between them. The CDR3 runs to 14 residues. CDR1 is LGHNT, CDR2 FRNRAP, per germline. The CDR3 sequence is CASATGTHNSPLHF. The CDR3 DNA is TGTGCTAGTGCCACAGGGACGCATAATTCACCCCTCCACTTT.

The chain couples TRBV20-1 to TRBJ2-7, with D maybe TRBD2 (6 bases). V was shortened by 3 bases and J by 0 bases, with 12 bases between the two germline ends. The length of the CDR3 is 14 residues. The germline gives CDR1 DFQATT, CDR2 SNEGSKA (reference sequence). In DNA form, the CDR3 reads TGCAGTGCTAGTAATTGGCGGGGCTCCTACGAGCAGTACTTC. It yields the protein CSASNWRGSYEQYF.

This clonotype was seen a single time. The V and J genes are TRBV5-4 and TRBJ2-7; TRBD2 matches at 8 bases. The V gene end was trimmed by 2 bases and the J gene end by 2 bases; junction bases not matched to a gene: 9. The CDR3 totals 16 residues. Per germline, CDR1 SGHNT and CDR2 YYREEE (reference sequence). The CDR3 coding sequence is TGTGCCAGCAGCTTACAACCTCTAGCGGGTACCTACGAGCAGTACTTC. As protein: CASSLQPLAGTYEQYF. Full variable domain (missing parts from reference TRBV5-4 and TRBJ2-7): ETGVTQSPTHLIKTRGQQVTLRCSSQSGHNTVSWYQQALGQGPQFIFQYYREEENGRGNFPPRFSGLQFPNYSSELNVNALELDDSALYLCASSLQPLAGTYEQYFGPGTRLTVT.

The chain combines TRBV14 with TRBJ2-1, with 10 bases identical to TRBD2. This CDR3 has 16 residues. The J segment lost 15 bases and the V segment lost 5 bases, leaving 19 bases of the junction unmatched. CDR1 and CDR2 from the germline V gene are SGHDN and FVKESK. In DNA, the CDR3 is TGTGCCAGCAGCTATGGACCGTGGGCTAGCGGGAGAGGTGGGTTCTTC. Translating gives CASSYGPWASGRGGFF.

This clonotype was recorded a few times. The CDR3 sequence is CASSFSGNEQFF. The CDR3 region has the DNA TGTGCCAGCAGTTTTTCCGGCAATGAGCAGTTCTTC. V is TRBV28 and J is TRBJ2-1; D remains ambiguous. In germline, CDR1 is MDHEN, CDR2 SYDVKM. The CDR3 loop spans 12 amino acids. Trimming took off 3 bases at V and 6 bases at J, with 6 bases between the two ends.

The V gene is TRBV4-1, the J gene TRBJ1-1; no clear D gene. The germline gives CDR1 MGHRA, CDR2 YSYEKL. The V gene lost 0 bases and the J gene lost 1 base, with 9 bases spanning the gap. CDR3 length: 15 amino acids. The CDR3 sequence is CASSQEWTTNTEAFF. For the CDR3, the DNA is TGCGCCAGCAGCCAAGAATGGACGACGAACACTGAAGCTTTCTTT.

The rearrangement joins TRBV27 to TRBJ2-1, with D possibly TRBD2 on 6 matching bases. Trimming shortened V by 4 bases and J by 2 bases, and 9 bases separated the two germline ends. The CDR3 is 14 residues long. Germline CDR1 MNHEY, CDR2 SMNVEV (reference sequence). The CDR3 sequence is CASSSASAYNEQFF. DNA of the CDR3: TGTGCCAGCAGTTCCGCTAGCGCCTACAATGAGCAGTTCTTC.

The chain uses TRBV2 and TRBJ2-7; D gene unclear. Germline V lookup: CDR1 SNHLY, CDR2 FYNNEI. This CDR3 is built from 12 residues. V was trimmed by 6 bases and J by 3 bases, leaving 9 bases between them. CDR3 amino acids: CASRKGIYEQYF. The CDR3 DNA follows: TGTGCCAGCAGGAAAGGGATCTACGAGCAGTACTTC.

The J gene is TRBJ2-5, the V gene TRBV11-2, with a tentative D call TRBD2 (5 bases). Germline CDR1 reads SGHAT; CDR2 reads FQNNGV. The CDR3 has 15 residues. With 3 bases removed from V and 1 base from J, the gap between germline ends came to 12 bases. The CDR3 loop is CASSFLTSGQETQYF. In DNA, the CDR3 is TGTGCCAGCAGCTTCCTGACCAGCGGCCAAGAGACCCAGTACTTC.

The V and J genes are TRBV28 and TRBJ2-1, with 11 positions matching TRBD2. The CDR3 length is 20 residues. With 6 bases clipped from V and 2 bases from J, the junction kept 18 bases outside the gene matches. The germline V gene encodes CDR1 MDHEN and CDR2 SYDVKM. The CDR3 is CASSTFRVTSGSITYNEQFF. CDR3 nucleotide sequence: TGTGCCAGCAGCACCTTCAGGGTTACTAGCGGGAGTATCACCTACAATGAGCAGTTCTTC.

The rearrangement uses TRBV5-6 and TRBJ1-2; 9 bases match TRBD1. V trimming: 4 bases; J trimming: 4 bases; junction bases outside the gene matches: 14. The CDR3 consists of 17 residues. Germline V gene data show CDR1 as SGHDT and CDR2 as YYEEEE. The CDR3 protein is CASSLGQGLLFFYGYTF. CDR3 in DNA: TGTGCCAGCAGCCTGGGACAGGGCCTCCTATTTTTCTATGGCTACACCTTC.

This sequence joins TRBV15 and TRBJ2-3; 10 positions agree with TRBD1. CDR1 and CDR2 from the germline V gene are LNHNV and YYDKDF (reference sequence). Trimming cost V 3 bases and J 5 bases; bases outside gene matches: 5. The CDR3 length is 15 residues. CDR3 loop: CATSRDRGVGDTQYF. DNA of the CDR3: TGTGCCACCAGCAGGGACAGGGGGGTTGGAGATACGCAGTATTTT.

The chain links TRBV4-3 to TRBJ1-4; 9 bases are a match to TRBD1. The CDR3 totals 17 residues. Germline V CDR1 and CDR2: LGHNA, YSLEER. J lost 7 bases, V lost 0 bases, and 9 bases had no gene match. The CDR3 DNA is TGCGCCAGCAGCCAAGAGCCCGCGGGACAGGGTTTTGAAAAACTGTTTTTT. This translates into CASSQEPAGQGFEKLFF.

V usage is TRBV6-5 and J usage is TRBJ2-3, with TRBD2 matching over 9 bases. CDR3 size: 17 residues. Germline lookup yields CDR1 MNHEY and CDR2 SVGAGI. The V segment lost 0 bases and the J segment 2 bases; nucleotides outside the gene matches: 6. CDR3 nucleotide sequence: TGTGCCAGCAGTTACTCTAGCGGGGGACCATACACAGATACGCAGTATTTT. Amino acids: CASSYSSGGPYTDTQYF.

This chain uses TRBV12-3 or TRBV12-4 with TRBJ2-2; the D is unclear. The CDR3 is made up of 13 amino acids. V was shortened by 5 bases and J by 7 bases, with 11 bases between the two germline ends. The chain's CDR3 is CASSEGPGGELFF. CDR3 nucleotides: TGTGCCAGCAGTGAAGGACCGGGCGGGGAGCTGTTTTTT.

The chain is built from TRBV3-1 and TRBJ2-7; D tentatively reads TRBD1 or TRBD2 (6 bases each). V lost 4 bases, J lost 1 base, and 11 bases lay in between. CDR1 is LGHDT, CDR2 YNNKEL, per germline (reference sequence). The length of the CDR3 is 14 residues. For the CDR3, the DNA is TGTGCCAGCAGCCCCGGGGGCACTTCCTACGAGCAGTACTTC. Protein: CASSPGGTSYEQYF.

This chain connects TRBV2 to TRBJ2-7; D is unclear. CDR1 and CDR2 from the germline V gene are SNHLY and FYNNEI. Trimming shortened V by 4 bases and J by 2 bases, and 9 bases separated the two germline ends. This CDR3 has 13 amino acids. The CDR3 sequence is CASSVSPAYEQYF. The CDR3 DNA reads TGTGCCAGCAGTGTCTCTCCTGCCTACGAGCAGTACTTC.

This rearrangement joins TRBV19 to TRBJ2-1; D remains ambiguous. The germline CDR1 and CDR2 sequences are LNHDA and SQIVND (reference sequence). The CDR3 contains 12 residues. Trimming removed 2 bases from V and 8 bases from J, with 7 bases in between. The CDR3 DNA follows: TGTGCCAGTAGTATATATGGGGATGAGCAGTTCTTC. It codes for CASSIYGDEQFF.

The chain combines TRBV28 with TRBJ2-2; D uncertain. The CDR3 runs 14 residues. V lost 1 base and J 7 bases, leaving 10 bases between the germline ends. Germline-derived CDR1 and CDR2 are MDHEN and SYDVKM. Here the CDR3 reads CASSLSGSSGELFF. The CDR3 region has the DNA TGTGCCAGCAGTTTATCTGGGTCTAGCGGGGAGCTGTTTTTT.

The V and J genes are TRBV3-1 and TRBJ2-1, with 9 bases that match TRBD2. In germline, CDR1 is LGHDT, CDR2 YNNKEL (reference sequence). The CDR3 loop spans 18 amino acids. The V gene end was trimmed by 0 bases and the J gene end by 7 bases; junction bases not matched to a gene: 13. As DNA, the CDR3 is TGTGCCAGCAGCCAAGATTTTACCACTAGCGGGTTACCGAATGAGCAGTTCTTC. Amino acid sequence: CASSQDFTTSGLPNEQFF.

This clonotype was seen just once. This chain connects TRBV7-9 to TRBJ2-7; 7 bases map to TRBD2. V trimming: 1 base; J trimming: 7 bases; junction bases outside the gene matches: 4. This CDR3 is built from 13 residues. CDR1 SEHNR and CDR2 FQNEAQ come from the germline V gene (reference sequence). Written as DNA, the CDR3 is TGTGCCAGCAGCTTAGTGGCGGGAGCGGAGCAGTACTTC. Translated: CASSLVAGAEQYF.

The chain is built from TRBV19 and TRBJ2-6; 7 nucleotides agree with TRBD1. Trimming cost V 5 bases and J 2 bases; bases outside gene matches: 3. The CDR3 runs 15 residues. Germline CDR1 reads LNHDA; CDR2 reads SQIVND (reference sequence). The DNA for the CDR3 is TGTGCCAGTAGTGAGACAGGGACTGGGGCCAACGTCCTGACTTTC. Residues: CASSETGTGANVLTF.

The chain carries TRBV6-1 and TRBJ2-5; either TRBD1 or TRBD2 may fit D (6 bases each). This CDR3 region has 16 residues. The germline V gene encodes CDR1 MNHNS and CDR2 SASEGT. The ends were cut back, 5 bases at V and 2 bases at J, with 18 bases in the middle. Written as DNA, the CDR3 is TGTGCCAGCAGTAATCAAGGCGGGACAAAACAAGAGACCCAGTACTTC. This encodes CASSNQGGTKQETQYF.

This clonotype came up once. CDR3 in DNA: TGCGCCAGCAGCCAAGTGGGGTTCCGGGACTCCCGAGTTAATGAGCAGTTCTTC. Translated, it gives CASSQVGFRDSRVNEQFF. The genes are TRBV4-3 and TRBJ2-1, with a possible D match to TRBD2 (6 bases). The CDR3 loop spans 18 amino acids. Germline lookup yields CDR1 LGHNA and CDR2 YSLEER. The ends were cut back, 1 base at V and 7 bases at J, with 23 bases in the middle.

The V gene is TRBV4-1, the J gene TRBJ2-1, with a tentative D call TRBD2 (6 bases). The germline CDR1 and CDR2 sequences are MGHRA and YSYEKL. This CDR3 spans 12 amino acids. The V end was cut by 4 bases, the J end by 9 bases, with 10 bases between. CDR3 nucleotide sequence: TGCGCCAGCAGCCCTTTGGGGGGTGAGCAGTTCTTC. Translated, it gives CASSPLGGEQFF.

The CDR3 region has the DNA TGTGCCACGGCAGGGGGGCACAATGAGCAGTTCTTC. Protein: CATAGGHNEQFF. V gene TRBV28 combines with J gene TRBJ2-1; possibly TRBD1 for D (7 bases). Trimming removed 10 bases from V and 5 bases from J, with 12 bases in between. Per germline, CDR1 MDHEN and CDR2 SYDVKM. CDR3 length equals 12 residues.

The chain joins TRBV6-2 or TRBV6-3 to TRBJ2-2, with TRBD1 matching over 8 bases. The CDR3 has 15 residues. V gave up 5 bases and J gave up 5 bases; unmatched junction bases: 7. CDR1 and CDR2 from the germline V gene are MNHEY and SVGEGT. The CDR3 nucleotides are TGTGCCAGCAGTAAAGGACAGGGAATGACCGGGGAGCTGTTTTTT. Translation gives CASSKGQGMTGELFF.

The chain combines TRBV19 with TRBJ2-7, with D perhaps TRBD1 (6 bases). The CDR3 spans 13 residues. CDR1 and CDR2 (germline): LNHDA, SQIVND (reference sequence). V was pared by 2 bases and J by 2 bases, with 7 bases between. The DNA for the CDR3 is TGTGCCAGTAGTATATCAGGGGCCTACGAGCAGTACTTC. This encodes CASSISGAYEQYF.